Listed here are 32 T cell receptor beta chains from one sample, sequenced in a study of T cells in Graves' hyperthyroidism and ophthalmopathy. Amplified TCR beta CDR3 regions came from RNA transcripts. A set of HTBI primers served as the primers for a first-round RT-PCR of the TCR CDR3. Each CDR3 protein is one row after TCRdb ran MiXCR on the multiplex PCR reads. Counted here are approximately 380,000 distinct CDR3 sequences, roughly 13% occurring once; the ten biggest clones make up around 27%. Sequencing input: blood. The receptor source for this set is a middle-aged man with Graves' ophthalmopathy.

The V and J genes are TRBV7-9 and TRBJ2-1; 9 nucleotides match TRBD1. V dropped 4 bases and J dropped 7; count of bases not matched to a gene: 8. The V gene's germline CDR1 is SEHNR and CDR2 FQNEAQ (reference sequence). The CDR3 contains 15 residues. Written as DNA, the CDR3 is TGTGCCAGCAGCTCACTGAGGGACAGGGTAAATGAGCAGTTCTTC. Protein sequence: CASSSLRDRVNEQFF.

This clonotype was recorded many times. This chain uses TRBV28 with TRBJ1-1; D ambiguous. Germline-derived CDR1 and CDR2 are MDHEN and SYDVKM. This CDR3 has 14 residues. V lost 2 bases, J lost 5 bases, and 12 bases lay in between. This CDR3 reads CASSLILSGTEAFF. As DNA, the CDR3 is TGTGCCAGCAGTTTAATACTTTCGGGAACTGAAGCTTTCTTT.

The chain joins TRBV27 to TRBJ2-1; 11 bases align to TRBD2. The CDR3 has 15 amino acids. V shed 5 bases, J shed 7 bases, and the junction held 7 bases outside the gene matches. The germline V gene has CDR1 MNHEY and CDR2 SMNVEV (reference sequence). CDR3 in amino acids: CASSVSGRARNEQFF. CDR3 in DNA: TGTGCCAGCAGTGTTAGCGGGAGGGCCCGTAATGAGCAGTTCTTC.

This clonotype appeared a few times. Here the CDR3 DNA reads TGCGCCAGCAGCTTGGAAGGTTTCAAATATGGCTACACCTTC. Translation: CASSLEGFKYGYTF. This chain uses TRBV5-1 with TRBJ1-2; D is unclear. The CDR3 is 14 residues long. Trimming stripped 0 bases from V and 5 bases from J, with 11 bases between. Per germline, CDR1 SGHRS and CDR2 YFSETQ.

This clonotype was recorded a few times. The chain links TRBV20-1 to TRBJ2-2; the match to TRBD2 covers 10 bases. From germline, CDR1 is DFQATT and CDR2 SNEGSKA (reference sequence). CDR3 length: 15 residues. Germline trimming cut 6 bases from V and 1 base from J; bases unmatched to any gene: 5. CDR3 loop: CSAQSGRGNTGELFF. The CDR3 nucleotides are TGCAGTGCCCAAAGCGGGAGGGGGAACACCGGGGAGCTGTTTTTT.

This clonotype came up many times. The chain recombines TRBV29-1 with TRBJ2-3; tentatively, D is TRBD2 (6 bases). V was cut by 2 bases and J by 0 bases, with 9 bases left in between. The CDR3 extends over 14 amino acids. CDR1 and CDR2 from the germline V gene are SQVTM and ANQGSEA. The CDR3 reads CSVELAPSTDTQYF. The CDR3 nucleotides read TGCAGCGTTGAACTAGCGCCTAGCACAGATACGCAGTATTTT.

The chain couples TRBV24-1 to TRBJ1-2, with TRBD1 matching 11 bases. Germline CDR1 is KGHDR and CDR2 is SFDVKD. Losses at the gene ends were 3 bases for V and 5 bases for J; bases not matched to a gene: 7. CDR3 length equals 16 residues. DNA for the CDR3: TGTGCCACCAGTGATCCCGCGGACAGGGGGCATTATGGCTACACCTTC. Translated, it gives CATSDPADRGHYGYTF.

This clonotype was observed a handful of times. V is TRBV5-6 and J is TRBJ2-7; 9 bases map to TRBD2. There are 15 residues in the CDR3. Losses at the gene ends were 4 bases for V and 2 bases for J; bases not matched to a gene: 7. Looked up from germline, CDR1 is SGHDT and CDR2 is YYEEEE. CDR3 sequence: CASSQKIAGAYEQYF. CDR3 DNA: TGTGCCAGCAGCCAGAAAATAGCGGGAGCCTACGAGCAGTACTTC. The full variable domain, in which reference TRBV5-6 and TRBJ2-7 provide the parts outside the CDR3, is DAGVTQSPTHLIKTRGQQVTLRCSPKSGHDTVSWYQQALGQGPQFIFQYYEEEERQRGNFPDRFSGHQFPNYSSELNVNALLLGDSALYLCASSQKIAGAYEQYFGPGTRLTVT.

This chain connects TRBV3-1 to TRBJ2-2, with 7 nucleotides matching TRBD2. CDR3 length: 15 residues. From germline, CDR1 is LGHDT and CDR2 YNNKEL (reference sequence). V dropped 2 bases and J dropped 3; count of bases not matched to a gene: 3. As DNA, the CDR3 is TGTGCCAGCAGCCAAAGAGCGGGGCACACCGGGGAGCTGTTTTTT. Translated: CASSQRAGHTGELFF.

This clonotype appeared many times. This rearrangement joins TRBV18 to TRBJ2-3, with TRBD1 matching over 8 bases. The germline gives CDR1 KGHSH, CDR2 LQKENI. With V trimmed by 4 bases and J by 5 bases, 5 bases remained unmatched. The CDR3 has 14 amino acids. CDR3 sequence reads: CASSLGQGLDTQYF. The DNA for the CDR3 is TGTGCCAGCTCACTTGGACAGGGATTAGATACGCAGTATTTT.

This clonotype came up many times. This chain joins TRBV5-1 and TRBJ2-1; D may correspond to TRBD1 or TRBD2 (5 bases each). Trimming pared 4 bases from V and 0 bases from J, leaving 17 bases between. This CDR3 is 17 amino acids long. Germline values: CDR1 SGHRS, CDR2 YFSETQ. CDR3 amino acids: CASSPEGPRSSYNEQFF. The CDR3 nucleotides are TGCGCCAGCAGCCCTGAGGGGCCCAGAAGCTCCTACAATGAGCAGTTCTTC.

This clonotype was seen repeatedly, ten times or more. V usage is TRBV12-3 or TRBV12-4 and J usage is TRBJ2-7; the D call may be TRBD1 or TRBD2 (5 bases each). CDR3 length: 14 residues. The V and J ends lost 4 bases and 0 bases respectively, with 10 bases between them. CDR3 DNA sequence: TGTGCCAGCAGTTCGGGACCGGTCTCCTACGAGCAGTACTTC. Encoded protein: CASSSGPVSYEQYF.

This clonotype appeared a few times. The chain uses TRBV27 and TRBJ1-2; D remains ambiguous. The CDR3 covers 15 residues. V was clipped by 3 bases and J by 0 bases, with 11 bases between them. Germline loops: CDR1 MNHEY, CDR2 SMNVEV (reference sequence). CDR3 amino acids: CASSFLSTTNYGYTF. CDR3 nucleotide sequence: TGTGCCAGCAGTTTCCTCTCCACCACTAACTATGGCTACACCTTC.

The rearrangement joins TRBV29-1 to TRBJ1-2, with 7 bases lining up with TRBD1. The CDR3 loop spans 13 amino acids. CDR1 SQVTM and CDR2 ANQGSEA come from the germline V gene. V was clipped by 6 bases and J by 3 bases; unmatched bases: 7. CDR3 sequence: CSVAGGYDYGYTF. CDR3 sequence (DNA): TGCAGCGTAGCAGGGGGTTACGACTATGGCTACACCTTC. Drawing the rest from reference TRBV29-1 and TRBJ1-2, the complete variable domain is SAVISQKPSRDICQRGTSLTIQCQVDSQVTMMFWYRQQPGQSLTLIATANQGSEATYESGFVIDKFPISRPNLTFSTLTVSNMSPEDSSIYLCSVAGGYDYGYTFGSGTRLTVV.

This clonotype was found a few times. The chain joins TRBV9 to TRBJ2-5; D not resolved. CDR1 is SGDLS and CDR2 is YYNGEE in the germline V gene. Trimming removed 4 bases at V and 5 bases at J, with 18 bases between. This CDR3 is 15 amino acids long. CDR3 region: CASSPTMNSGETQYF. The CDR3 region has the DNA TGTGCCAGCAGCCCCACAATGAACTCCGGTGAGACCCAGTACTTC.

The genes are TRBV6-1 and TRBJ2-3; TRBD2 agrees at 9 bases. The CDR3 totals 16 residues. Per germline, CDR1 MNHNS and CDR2 SASEGT. J was trimmed by 4 bases and V by 7 bases; bases with no gene match: 12. Written as DNA, the CDR3 is TGTGCCAGCAATGGAGGGTTGGGACTAGCCCCAGATACGCAGTATTTT. Translation: CASNGGLGLAPDTQYF.

The gene calls are TRBV2 and TRBJ1-4; D not certain. The V gene lost 7 bases and the J gene lost 5 bases, with 11 bases spanning the gap. This CDR3 has 13 amino acids. Germline V gene lookup returns CDR1 SNHLY and CDR2 FYNNEI. The CDR3 DNA is TGTGCCAGCACCACAGTGGGCAATGAAAAACTGTTTTTT. This translates into CASTTVGNEKLFF.

The V gene is TRBV7-9, the J gene TRBJ2-2; 8 nucleotides line up with TRBD2. This CDR3 has 15 amino acids. Germline values: CDR1 SEHNR, CDR2 FQNEAQ (reference sequence). The V gene end was trimmed by 5 bases and the J gene end by 5 bases; junction bases not matched to a gene: 7. The CDR3 region has the DNA TGTGCCAGCAGCCCGACTAGCGCCCCAACCGGGGAGCTGTTTTTT. Residues: CASSPTSAPTGELFF.

The V call is TRBV29-1, the J call TRBJ2-6; TRBD2 aligns across 8 bases. CDR3 length: 16 amino acids. Germline CDR1 and CDR2: SQVTM and ANQGSEA. The V segment lost 5 bases and the J segment 1 base; nucleotides outside the gene matches: 7. CDR3 in amino acids: CSVLVAGKSGANVLTF. In DNA, the CDR3 is TGCAGCGTTTTGGTAGCGGGAAAATCTGGGGCCAACGTCCTGACTTTC.

This clonotype was counted many times. The rearrangement uses TRBV7-8 and TRBJ2-7; 8 bases match TRBD1. Germline V gene sequence: CDR1 SGHVS, CDR2 FQNEAQ. The CDR3 contains 13 residues. After removal of 5 bases from V and 6 bases from J, the junction contained 6 bases not matched to a gene. CDR3 in amino acids: CASSMDRALEQYF. The CDR3 DNA follows: TGTGCCAGCAGCATGGACAGGGCCCTCGAGCAGTACTTC.

The chain is built from TRBV11-3 and TRBJ1-2, with 9 nucleotides matching TRBD1. Germline V gives CDR1 SGHNT, CDR2 YENEEA. Losses at the gene ends were 4 bases for V and 4 bases for J; bases not matched to a gene: 10. The CDR3 runs 16 residues. The DNA of the CDR3 is TGTGCCAGCAGCTCACTCCGGGACAGGGATGCCTATGGCTACACCTTC. Translated: CASSSLRDRDAYGYTF.

Only a few counts were recorded for this clonotype. CDR3 bases: TGCAGCGTAAGCCTGACAGCGATTAACACCATATATTTT. This gives the protein CSVSLTAINTIYF. The V call is TRBV29-1, the J call TRBJ1-3; weak D call: TRBD1 (5 bases). Trimming took off 6 bases at V and 7 bases at J, with 16 bases between the two ends. This CDR3 spans 13 amino acids. Per the germline V gene, CDR1 is SQVTM and CDR2 is ANQGSEA.

This sequence joins TRBV20-1 and TRBJ2-3, with 7 bases lining up with TRBD2. There are 15 residues in the CDR3. CDR1 DFQATT and CDR2 SNEGSKA come from the germline V gene (reference sequence). V lost 5 bases, J lost 4 bases, and 12 bases stayed unmatched. CDR3 bases: TGCAGTGCTCTACCTCGGACTAGTGCCGCAGATACGCAGTATTTT. Amino acids: CSALPRTSAADTQYF.

The chain combines TRBV10-3 with TRBJ2-7; D remains ambiguous. This CDR3 region has 14 residues. Germline V gene sequence: CDR1 ENHRY, CDR2 SYGVKD. The germline V and J ends were trimmed by 4 bases and 2 bases, with 12 bases remaining between them. In nucleotides, the CDR3 is TGTGCCATCAGTGCCAGGATAACCACCTACGAGCAGTACTTC. Translated: CAISARITTYEQYF.

The table lists this clonotype with a few counts. It may be a read error: a sequence one base away is much more abundant. Likely a read error: the CDR3 ends without its conserved phenylalanine or tryptophan. The chain recombines TRBV20-1 with TRBJ2-7; D perhaps matches TRBD2 (5 bases). V lost 3 bases and J lost 0, with 15 bases in between. The CDR3 loop spans 15 amino acids. Germline lookup yields CDR1 DFQATT and CDR2 SNEGSKA (reference sequence). The CDR3 DNA reads TGCAGTGCTAGGAGGGCCAGGACGAGCTCCTACGAGCAGTACTCC. Protein sequence: CSARRARTSSYEQYS.

This clonotype was found many times. The V gene is TRBV7-3, the J gene TRBJ2-1; TRBD2 agrees at 7 bases. Trimming at V came to 3 bases and at J to 4 bases, leaving 6 bases not matched to a gene. The CDR3 sequence is 15 residues long. The germline CDR1 and CDR2 sequences are SGHTA and FQGTGA. CDR3 residues: CASSLGTSEYNEQFF. The CDR3, as DNA: TGTGCCAGCAGCTTGGGCACTAGCGAGTACAATGAGCAGTTCTTC.

The chain is built from TRBV5-4 and TRBJ2-7, with 12 nucleotides matching TRBD2. The CDR3 sequence is 15 residues long. Unmatched junction bases numbered 7, after V lost 3 bases and J lost 6 bases. Germline CDR1 is SGHNT and CDR2 is YYREEE (reference sequence). The CDR3 DNA follows: TGTGCCAGCAGCTCCGCCGGGACTAGCGGGCCCGAGCAGTACTTC. It codes for CASSSAGTSGPEQYF.

This clonotype was found many times. The chain is built from TRBV20-1 and TRBJ1-1; no clear D gene. The CDR3 totals 11 residues. The germline V gene has CDR1 DFQATT and CDR2 SNEGSKA (reference sequence). V lost 6 bases, J lost 3 bases, and 8 bases lay in between. In nucleotides, the CDR3 is TGCAGTGCCCAGATGTACACTGAAGCTTTCTTT. Its protein is CSAQMYTEAFF.

The chain couples TRBV7-9 to TRBJ1-2; D gene unclear. The V end lost 6 bases, the J end lost 4 bases, and 9 bases lay between the germline ends. Per germline, CDR1 SEHNR and CDR2 FQNEAQ (reference sequence). The CDR3 extends over 12 amino acids. CDR3: CASRQGAYGYTF. CDR3 coding DNA: TGTGCCAGCAGGCAAGGAGCCTATGGCTACACCTTC.

This clonotype was counted a few times. The J gene is TRBJ2-3, the V gene TRBV19; unclear D gene. CDR1 is LNHDA and CDR2 is SQIVND in the germline V gene (reference sequence). Trimming shortened V by 2 bases and J by 2 bases, and 2 bases separated the two germline ends. The CDR3 is 12 amino acids. DNA for the CDR3: TGTGCCAGTAGTATACCCACAGATACGCAGTATTTT. Translation gives CASSIPTDTQYF.

This clonotype appeared many times. This sequence joins TRBV20-1 and TRBJ2-4; D unresolved. V gave up 5 bases and J gave up 0 bases, with 11 bases separating them. This CDR3 is built from 14 residues. The V gene's germline CDR1 is DFQATT and CDR2 SNEGSKA (reference sequence). The CDR3, as DNA: TGCAGTGCTTTGAGTGGGGTAGCCAAAAACATTCAGTACTTC. It is translated as CSALSGVAKNIQYF.

At least ten counts were recorded for this clonotype. The chain uses TRBV20-1 and TRBJ2-7; D unclear. The length of the CDR3 is 11 residues. In germline, CDR1 is DFQATT, CDR2 SNEGSKA (reference sequence). V dropped 3 bases and J dropped 3 bases, with 6 bases sitting between them. The CDR3 DNA is TGCAGTGCTAGCGGCTACTACGAGCAGTACTTC. It is translated as CSASGYYEQYF.